The clone carrying this T cell receptor beta chain rates as medium-sized. The sample comes from a study of metastatic and nonmetastatic thyroid tumors. Every patient was untreated before thyroid surgery. CDR3 length equals 13 residues. V lost 5 bases, J lost 5 bases, and 9 bases lay in between. TCRdb reassembled clones from the PCR reads with MiXCR. The table shows fewer than 9,500 clones, with 15% to 20% occurring only once. The TCR sequence derives from a female donor with papillary thyroid cancer or a benign thyroid nodule (not recorded which). Some clones in this sample may be carry-over from other donors' samples. The chain recombines TRBV12-3 or TRBV12-4 with TRBJ2-2, with D uncertain. Material for sequencing was adjacent normal tissue. This CDR3 reads CASSPGETGELFF. CDR3 in DNA: TGTGCCAGCAGTCCCGGTGAGACCGGGGAGCTGTTTTTT.